These 21 T cell receptor beta chains share one sample of origin, sequenced in a study of shared clonotypes between healthy human individuals. Sequencing was performed with immunoSEQ multiplex PCR; in TCRdb, only in-frame clones are kept and a portion is missing. The sample has about 600,000 clones, about 97% seen once. Sequencing input: naive CD4+ T cells sorted from blood. Noted subset: CD45RA+ positively selected. The receptors here all came from a woman aged 25 to 39 in good health.

The chain joins TRBV4-1 to TRBJ2-1; D is perhaps TRBD2 (5 bases). The CDR3 has 17 amino acids. V gave up 3 bases and J gave up 7 bases, with 22 bases separating them. Germline V gene lookup returns CDR1 MGHRA and CDR2 YSYEKL. The CDR3 DNA follows: TGCGCCAGCAGCCAGGGTCCAGCCCGGGGAAGAACGAATGAGCAGTTCTTC. Protein sequence: CASSQGPARGRTNEQFF.

The chain has TRBV5-1 and TRBJ2-2; D possibly corresponds to TRBD2 (6 bases). Germline CDR1 reads SGHRS; CDR2 reads YFSETQ. V was cut by 1 base and J by 0 bases, with 10 bases left in between. The CDR3 runs to 16 residues. The CDR3 DNA sequence: TGCGCCAGCAGCTTGTTCGCGGGGTCGAACACCGGGGAGCTGTTTTTT. It encodes CASSLFAGSNTGELFF.

The V and J genes are TRBV5-8 and TRBJ1-3; 8 nucleotides agree with TRBD1. The CDR3 sequence is 17 residues long. Germline V gene sequence: CDR1 SGHTS, CDR2 YDEGEE. J gave up 1 base and V 3 bases, and 9 bases lay outside the gene matches. CDR3 protein: CASSYLGQGFSGNTIYF. CDR3 DNA sequence: TGTGCCAGCAGCTATTTAGGACAGGGATTTTCTGGAAACACCATATATTTT.

V and J are TRBV11-2 and TRBJ1-5; D gene uncertain. Trimming stripped 0 bases from V and 9 bases from J, with 9 bases between. The CDR3 has 13 residues. Germline V gives CDR1 SGHAT, CDR2 FQNNGV. CDR3 nucleotide sequence: TGTGCCAGCAGCTTAGACCCCTGGGGGCCCCAGCATTTT. This gives the protein CASSLDPWGPQHF.

DNA for the CDR3: TGTGCCAGCAGCTACGAAGGGACCGGGGAGCTGTTTTTT. The encoded protein is CASSYEGTGELFF. The rearrangement uses TRBV7-6 and TRBJ2-2; D call uncertain. The CDR3 sequence is 13 residues long. Germline V lookup: CDR1 SGHVS, CDR2 FNYEAQ. V was pared by 4 bases and J by 5 bases, with 8 bases between. The complete variable domain, with remaining parts taken from reference TRBV7-6 and TRBJ2-2, reads GAGVSQSPRYKVTKRGQDVALRCDPISGHVSLYWYRQALGQGPEFLTYFNYEAQQDKSGLPNDRFSAERPEGSISTLTIQRTEQRDSAMYRCASSYEGTGELFFGEGSRLTVL.

V is TRBV5-4 and J is TRBJ2-5, with TRBD1 matching over 8 bases. The germline V gene has CDR1 SGHNT and CDR2 YYREEE (reference sequence). This CDR3 spans 14 amino acids. V trimming: 4 bases; J trimming: 1 base; junction bases outside the gene matches: 3. CDR3 DNA sequence: TGTGCCAGCAGCGCACAGGGGGGCCAAGAGACCCAGTACTTC. Protein: CASSAQGGQETQYF.

The count of this clone is one. The chain joins TRBV28 to TRBJ2-4; D is unresolved. The CDR3 loop spans 14 amino acids. Germline CDR1 MDHEN, CDR2 SYDVKM. Between the trimmed V and J ends, which lost 7 bases and 0 bases, there was a span of 10 bases. CDR3 sequence reads: CASTLSVAKNIQYF. CDR3 coding DNA: TGTGCCAGCACCTTAAGCGTAGCCAAAAACATTCAGTACTTC.

About this clone itself: Different DNA sequences within this sample yield the same CDR3. V gene TRBV14 combines with J gene TRBJ1-2; D uncertain. Germline CDR1 is SGHDN and CDR2 is FVKESK. Between the trimmed V and J ends, which lost 4 bases and 5 bases, there was a span of 17 bases. This CDR3 comprises 15 residues. The CDR3: CASSPQGTLWYGYTF. CDR3 DNA sequence: TGTGCCAGCAGCCCGCAAGGTACCCTATGGTATGGCTACACCTTC.

This chain connects TRBV14 to TRBJ2-7; TRBD2 is a possible D gene (6 bases). The CDR3 loop spans 13 amino acids. Germline assignment: CDR1 SGHDN and CDR2 FVKESK. Trimming removed 1 base from V and 2 bases from J, with 6 bases in between. The CDR3 sequence: CASSQGGAYEQYF. In DNA, the CDR3 is TGTGCCAGCAGCCAAGGGGGGGCCTACGAGCAGTACTTC.

The chain uses TRBV6-5 and TRBJ2-3; TRBD1 agrees at 9 bases. Germline CDR1 MNHEY, CDR2 SVGAGI. J was trimmed by 3 bases and V by 0 bases; bases with no gene match: 1. This CDR3 region has 15 residues. This CDR3 reads CASSYSGTGTDTQYF. The CDR3 nucleotides read TGTGCCAGCAGTTACTCCGGGACAGGGACAGATACGCAGTATTTT.

J is TRBJ1-4 and V is TRBV29-1; D gene ambiguous. Germline V CDR1 and CDR2: SQVTM, ANQGSEA. CDR3 length: 11 amino acids. Trimming stripped 1 base from V and 8 bases from J, with 5 bases between. CDR3 region: CSVEGGEKLFF. The CDR3 bases are TGCAGCGTTGAAGGTGGGGAAAAACTGTTTTTT.

The V gene is TRBV7-9, the J gene TRBJ1-1; D remains ambiguous. The germline CDR1 and CDR2 sequences are SEHNR and FQNEAQ (reference sequence). Trimming cost V 5 bases and J 3 bases, with 10 bases left between them. CDR3 length: 13 residues. The DNA for the CDR3 is TGTGCCAGCAGCCCCTCCGGGGACACTGAAGCTTTCTTT. It yields the protein CASSPSGDTEAFF.

V is TRBV28 and J is TRBJ1-1; TRBD1 might be the D (5 bases). The CDR3 sequence is 13 residues long. Trimming cost V 1 base and J 8 bases, with 11 bases left between them. Germline CDR1 MDHEN, CDR2 SYDVKM. The CDR3 loop reads CASSLLGVGEAFF. The CDR3 DNA reads TGTGCCAGCAGTTTATTAGGGGTTGGCGAAGCTTTCTTT.

The chain employs TRBV6-1 and TRBJ2-7; no firm D call. Germline lookup yields CDR1 MNHNS and CDR2 SASEGT. Deletions cut 4 bases from V and 4 bases from J, with 2 bases between. CDR3 length: 10 amino acids. DNA of the CDR3: TGTGCCAGCAGTGTATACGAGCAGTACTTC. Translating it yields CASSVYEQYF.

This rearrangement joins TRBV28 to TRBJ2-4; tentatively, D is TRBD2 (5 bases). Trimming stripped 7 bases from V and 3 bases from J, with 16 bases between. This CDR3 spans 15 amino acids. CDR1 is MDHEN and CDR2 is SYDVKM in the germline V gene. CDR3 in amino acids: CASTRPVGGKNIQYF. The CDR3 nucleotides are TGTGCCAGCACCAGGCCTGTCGGAGGCAAAAACATTCAGTACTTC.

This clone was detected once. The rearrangement uses TRBV28 and TRBJ2-6; maybe TRBD2 (6 bases). CDR1 is MDHEN, CDR2 SYDVKM, per germline. The CDR3 is 16 amino acids. The germline V and J ends were trimmed by 4 bases and 1 base, with 11 bases remaining between them. CDR3 amino acids: CASSWVGGSGANVLTF. CDR3 coding DNA: TGTGCCAGCAGTTGGGTCGGGGGTTCTGGGGCCAACGTCCTGACTTTC.

This clone was found a few times. The genes are TRBV5-1 and TRBJ1-2, with no clear D. CDR1 is SGHRS, CDR2 YFSETQ, per germline. With 4 bases removed from V and 9 bases from J, the gap between germline ends came to 16 bases. This CDR3 has 13 residues. CDR3 amino acids: CASSPDNPGSYTF. In nucleotides, the CDR3 is TGCGCCAGCAGCCCCGACAACCCCGGGAGCTACACCTTC.

The chain links TRBV4-1 to TRBJ2-2; the D gene could be TRBD1 or TRBD2 (5 bases each). The CDR3 is 17 residues long. Germline V gene sequence: CDR1 MGHRA, CDR2 YSYEKL. V lost 3 bases and J 8 bases, leaving 22 bases between the germline ends. The CDR3 DNA follows: TGCGCCAGCAGCCAGGCCCCACGGGACCCCCTCGCTGGGGAGCTGTTTTTT. Translated, it gives CASSQAPRDPLAGELFF.

The gene calls are TRBV7-8 and TRBJ2-4; unclear D gene. The CDR3 consists of 11 residues. V lost 2 bases and J 9 bases, leaving 5 bases between the germline ends. From germline, CDR1 is SGHVS and CDR2 FQNEAQ. The CDR3 here is CASSLRGIQYF. The CDR3 DNA is TGTGCCAGCAGCTTACGCGGCATTCAGTACTTC.

The rearrangement links TRBV25-1 to TRBJ2-2, with D perhaps TRBD1 (5 bases). The V gene's germline CDR1 is MGHDK and CDR2 SYGVNS. V was cut by 3 bases and J by 4 bases, with 6 bases left in between. The length of the CDR3 is 13 residues. The CDR3 sequence is CASSDRVTGELFF. CDR3 nucleotide sequence: TGTGCCAGCAGTGACAGGGTCACCGGGGAGCTGTTTTTT.

V gene TRBV18 combines with J gene TRBJ1-2, with D perhaps matching TRBD1 (6 bases). CDR1 is KGHSH and CDR2 is LQKENI in the germline V gene. The CDR3 is made up of 14 amino acids. Trimming removed 1 base from V and 4 bases from J, with 10 bases in between. The CDR3 bases are TGTGCCAGCTCACCACTCCAGGACAGCTATGGCTACACCTTC. This encodes CASSPLQDSYGYTF.